This paragraph covers one TCR beta chain sequence. This sample was included in a study of blood T cell repertoires in COVID-19. Per the original methods: Using reference gene primer amplification, nucleated cell counts were estimated. Assay used: immunoSEQ multiplex PCR; TCRdb lists only in-frame clones, some missing. V and J calls and clone size are as listed in that table; D and trimming were resolved from the DNA. The sample has under 85,000 clones, 70% to 90% seen once; the top ten hold nearly 5%. V gave up 4 bases and J gave up 3 bases, with 11 bases separating them. Germline loops: CDR1 LGHDT, CDR2 YNNKEL (reference sequence). This CDR3 has 14 residues.

The V call is TRBV3-1 (or the pseudogene TRBV3-2), the J call TRBJ2-3; D may be TRBD2 (6 bases). Sequencing used peripheral blood. This sequence was found in an elderly woman with active or convalescent COVID-19. The CDR3 spells CASSRRGGTDTQYF. The CDR3, as DNA: TGTGCCAGCAGCCGACGGGGAGGTACAGATACGCAGTATTTT.